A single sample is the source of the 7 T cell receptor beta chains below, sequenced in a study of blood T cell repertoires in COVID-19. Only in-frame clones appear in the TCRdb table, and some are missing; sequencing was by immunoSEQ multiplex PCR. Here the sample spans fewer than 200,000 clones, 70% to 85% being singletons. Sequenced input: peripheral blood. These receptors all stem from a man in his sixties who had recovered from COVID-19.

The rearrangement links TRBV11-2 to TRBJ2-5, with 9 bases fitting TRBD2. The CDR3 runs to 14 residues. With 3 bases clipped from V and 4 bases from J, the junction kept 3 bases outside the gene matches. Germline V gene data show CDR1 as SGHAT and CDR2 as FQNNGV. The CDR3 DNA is TGTGCCAGCAGCTTTGGCGGGGGGGGAGAGACCCAGTACTTC. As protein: CASSFGGGGETQYF.

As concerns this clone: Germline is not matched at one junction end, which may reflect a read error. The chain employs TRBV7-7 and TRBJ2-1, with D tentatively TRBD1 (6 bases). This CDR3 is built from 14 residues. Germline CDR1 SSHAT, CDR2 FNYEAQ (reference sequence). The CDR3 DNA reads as TGTGCTAGCAGCTTAACCGGGACAACCAATGAGCAGTTCTTC. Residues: CASSLTGTTNEQFF. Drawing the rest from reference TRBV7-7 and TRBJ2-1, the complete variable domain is GAGVSQSPRYKVTKRGQDVTLRCDPISSHATLYWYQQALGQGPEFLTYFNYEAQPDKSGLPSDRFSAERPEGSISTLTIQRTEQRDSAMYRCASSLTGTTNEQFFGPGTRLTVL.

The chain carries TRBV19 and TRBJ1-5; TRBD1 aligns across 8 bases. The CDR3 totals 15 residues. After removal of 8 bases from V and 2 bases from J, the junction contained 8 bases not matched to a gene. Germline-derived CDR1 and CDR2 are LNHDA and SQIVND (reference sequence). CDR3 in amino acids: CASSPDREGNQPQHF. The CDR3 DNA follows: TGTGCCAGTTCTCCGGACAGGGAGGGCAATCAGCCCCAGCATTTT.

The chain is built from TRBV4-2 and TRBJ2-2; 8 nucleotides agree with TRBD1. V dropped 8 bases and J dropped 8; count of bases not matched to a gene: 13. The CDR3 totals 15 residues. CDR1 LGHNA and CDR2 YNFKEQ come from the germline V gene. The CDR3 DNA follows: TGTGCCAGCCGCTTTCCCTCAGGGGGCTCAGGGGAGCTGTTTTTT. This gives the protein CASRFPSGGSGELFF.

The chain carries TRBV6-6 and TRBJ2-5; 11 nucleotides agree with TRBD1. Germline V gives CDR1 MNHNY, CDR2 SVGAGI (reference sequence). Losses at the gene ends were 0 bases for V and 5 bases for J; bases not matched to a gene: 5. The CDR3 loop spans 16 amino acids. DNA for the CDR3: TGTGCCAGCAGTTACTCTGCGGGGACAGGGGGGGAGACCCAGTACTTC. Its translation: CASSYSAGTGGETQYF.

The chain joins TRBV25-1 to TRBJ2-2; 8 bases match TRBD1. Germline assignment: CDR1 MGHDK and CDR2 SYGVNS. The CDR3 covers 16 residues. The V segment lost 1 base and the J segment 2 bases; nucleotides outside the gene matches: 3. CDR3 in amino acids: CASSESGQVNTGELFF. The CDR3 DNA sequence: TGTGCCAGCAGTGAATCGGGACAGGTCAACACCGGGGAGCTGTTTTTT.

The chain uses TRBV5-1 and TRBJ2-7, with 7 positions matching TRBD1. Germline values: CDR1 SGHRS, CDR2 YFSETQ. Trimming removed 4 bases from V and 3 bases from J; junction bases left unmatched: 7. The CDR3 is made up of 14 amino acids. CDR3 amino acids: CASSLGTVYYEQYF. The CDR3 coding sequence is TGCGCCAGCAGCCTCGGGACAGTCTACTACGAGCAGTACTTC. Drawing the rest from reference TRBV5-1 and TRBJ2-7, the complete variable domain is KAGVTQTPRYLIKTRGQQVTLSCSPISGHRSVSWYQQTPGQGLQFLFEYFSETQRNKGNFPGRFSGRQFSNSRSEMNVSTLELGDSALYLCASSLGTVYYEQYFGPGTRLTVT.